Listed below are T cell receptor beta chains from one sample, sequenced in a study of cytomegalovirus exposure and HLA in healthy donors. Assay used: immunoSEQ multiplex PCR; TCRdb lists only in-frame clones, some missing. The sample holds 85,000 to 90,000 clones, approximately 96% seen once. Sequenced input: PBMCs. These receptors were obtained from a man younger than 35 in good health and CMV-seronegative. Each CDR3 is given with its conserved first and last residue. D genes are given only for firm matches. A clone size is listed for some rows: how often the clone was seen (once, few, many), or a class if it is expanded.

d_call clone_size j_call v_call cdr3_nt cdr3_aa
TRBD1 . TRBJ1-2 TRBV6-6 TGTGCCAGCAGACAGGGACAGCAAGGCTACACCTTC CASRQGQQGYTF
. . TRBJ1-5 TRBV2 TGTGCCAGCAGCCAGATAAATCAGCCCCAGCATTTT CASSQINQPQHF
TRBD2 . TRBJ2-1 TRBV10-3 TGTGCCACCTGGACTAGCGGTACTTACAATGAGCAGTTCTTC CATWTSGTYNEQFF
. . TRBJ2-4 TRBV10-3 TGTGCCACATCAGGGGACCTCAAAAACATTCAGTACTTC CATSGDLKNIQYF
. . TRBJ2-6 TRBV7-9 TGTGCCAGCACCCCCTTAGAGAGGGTCTCTGGGGCCAACGTCCTGACTTTC CASTPLERVSGANVLTF
. once TRBJ2-1 TRBV7-9 TGTGCCACCACAGGGGTCCCTAGCGACAATGAGCAGTTCTTC CATTGVPSDNEQFF
. . TRBJ2-3 TRBV10-2 TGCGCCAGCAGCCTAACCACTACCGGGACACGGTACACAGATACGCAGTATTTT CASSLTTTGTRYTDTQYF
TRBD2 . TRBJ2-7 TRBV27 TGTGCCAGCAGTCCCAGCGGGAGGGGTTACGAGCAGTACTTC CASSPSGRGYEQYF
. . TRBJ2-7 TRBV5-1 TGCGCCAGCAGCTTCGGGAGCTTTAGCGACCATTATCCCTACGAGCAGTACTTC CASSFGSFSDHYPYEQYF
TRBD2 . TRBJ2-3 TRBV5-6 TGTGCCAGCAGCTTGGCCACAGCGGGGGCAGATACGCAGTATTTT CASSLATAGADTQYF
. . TRBJ2-3 TRBV9 TGTGCCAGCAGCGTACGACAGAACACAGATACGCAGTATTTT CASSVRQNTDTQYF
. . TRBJ1-2 TRBV5-1 TGCGCCAGCAGCTTTGGAGGGCAGGGAGTTGGCGGCTACACCTTC CASSFGGQGVGGYTF
. . TRBJ1-3 TRBV6-5 TGTGCCAGCATGCGCGGTTACTCTGGAAACACCATATATTTT CASMRGYSGNTIYF
TRBD2 . TRBJ2-3 TRBV19 TGTGCCAGTACCCCCCCTAGCGGGAGTAGCACAGATACGCAGTATTTT CASTPPSGSSTDTQYF